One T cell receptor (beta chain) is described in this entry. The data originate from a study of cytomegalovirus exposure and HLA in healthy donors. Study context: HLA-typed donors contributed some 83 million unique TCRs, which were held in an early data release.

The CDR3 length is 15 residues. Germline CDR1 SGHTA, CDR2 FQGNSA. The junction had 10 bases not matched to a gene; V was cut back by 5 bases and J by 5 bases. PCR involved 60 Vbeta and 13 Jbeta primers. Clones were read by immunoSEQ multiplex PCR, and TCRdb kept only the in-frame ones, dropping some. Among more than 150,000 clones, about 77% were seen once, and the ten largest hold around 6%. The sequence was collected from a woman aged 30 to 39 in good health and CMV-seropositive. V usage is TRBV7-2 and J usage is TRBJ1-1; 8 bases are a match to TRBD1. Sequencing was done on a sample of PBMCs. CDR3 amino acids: CASSKLDRGKTEAFF. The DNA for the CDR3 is TGTGCCAGCAGCAAACTCGACAGGGGAAAGACTGAAGCTTTCTTT.